The present T cell receptor beta chain was sequenced within a study of beta chain features in type 1 diabetes. All of the isolated RNA was reverse transcribed, so expressed TCRB transcripts were sequenced. The assay was immunoSEQ multiplex PCR, and TCRdb's table has in-frame clones only and misses some. Here the sample spans 550,000 to 850,000 clones, about an eighth being singletons. About 110 mL of blood, on average, came from one heparinised draw per donor. Staining for CD45RO/CCR7/CD25/CD127/CD95/CD27 allowed sorting of CD4+ naive, central memory, regulatory and stem cell-like memory cells. The CDR3 loop spans 16 amino acids. V lost 0 bases and J 5 bases, leaving 17 bases between the germline ends. CDR1 is SGHRS, CDR2 YFSETQ, per germline. Study-level findings and limits: In every one of the four CD4+ subsets, TCRB CDR3s were moderately but significantly shorter in Type 1 diabetes patients. In comparison with healthy donors, patients had naive, central memory and Treg TCRB repertoires that appeared more similar.

About this clone itself: No antigen is known for it.

This clonotype originated in a young man with type 1 diabetes. The chain has TRBV5-1 and TRBJ1-1, with D maybe TRBD1 (6 bases). Sequences were obtained from naive CD4+ T cells from blood. This CDR3 reads CASSLGPQGGETEAFF. CDR3 sequence (DNA): TGCGCCAGCAGCTTGGGGCCACAGGGAGGTGAGACTGAAGCTTTCTTT.